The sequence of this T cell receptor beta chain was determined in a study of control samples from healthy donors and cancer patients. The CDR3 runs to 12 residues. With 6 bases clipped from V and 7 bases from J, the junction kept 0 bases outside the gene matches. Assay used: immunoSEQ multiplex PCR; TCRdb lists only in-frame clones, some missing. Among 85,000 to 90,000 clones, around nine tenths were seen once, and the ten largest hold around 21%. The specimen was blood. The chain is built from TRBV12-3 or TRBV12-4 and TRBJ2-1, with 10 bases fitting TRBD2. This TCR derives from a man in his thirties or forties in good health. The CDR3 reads CASRLAGNEQFF. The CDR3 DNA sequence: TGTGCCAGCAGACTAGCGGGAAATGAGCAGTTCTTC.